These T cell receptor beta chains were read from a single sample in a study of OX40 agonist ivuxolimab in advanced cancers. Sequencing was performed with immunoSEQ multiplex PCR; in TCRdb, only in-frame clones are kept and a portion is missing. The profile shows roughly 81,000 clones, 85% to 90% of them singletons. Sequencing was performed on CD4+ or CD8+ T cells sorted from blood, taken in a trial of the OX40 agonist ivuxolimab. Receptors were obtained from an adult with an advanced solid tumor such as melanoma, head and neck, liver or kidney cancer. The CDR3 runs from the conserved cysteine through the conserved F or W. The D gene is left open where the match is weak. Not all rows give a size; the values are once, few, many and, for expanded clones, a class.

cdr3_nt	cdr3_aa	clone_size	j_call	d_call	v_call
TGTGCCAGCAGCCTCGGACAGGGGGACATTGGCTACACCTTC	CASSLGQGDIGYTF	NA	TRBJ1-2	TRBD1	TRBV7-9
TGTGCCAGCAGCGCCGATAGCGGGAGAAGCACAGATACGCAGTATTTT	CASSADSGRSTDTQYF	once	TRBJ2-3	TRBD2	TRBV9
TGTGCCAGCAGCACAAAGGGGACCGCTGAAGCTTTCTTT	CASSTKGTAEAFF	NA	TRBJ1-1	NA	TRBV5-4
TGTGCCAGCAGCTTACTCGACAGTGTCGGCTACACCTTC	CASSLLDSVGYTF	NA	TRBJ1-2	NA	TRBV7-6
TGTGCCAGTCAGAGACAGGTGGAGTATGGCTACACCTTC	CASQRQVEYGYTF	NA	TRBJ1-2	NA	TRBV19
TGTGCCAGCAGCTTCGACTCGACGCAAGAGACCCAGTACTTC	CASSFDSTQETQYF	NA	TRBJ2-5	NA	TRBV7-2
TGTGCCAGCAAAGTCCAACAGGGTGAAGCTTTCTTT	CASKVQQGEAFF	NA	TRBJ1-1	NA	TRBV6-1
TGTGCCAGCAACCTGGACAGTCTCGTCAATGAGCAGTTCTTC	CASNLDSLVNEQFF	NA	TRBJ2-1	NA	TRBV5-6
TGTGCCAGCAGCCAAACAGGGGGGCGAGACACTGAAGCTTTCTTT	CASSQTGGRDTEAFF	NA	TRBJ1-1	TRBD1	TRBV7-3
TGTGCCAGCAGCTCGACAGTACAAGAGACCCAGTACTTC	CASSSTVQETQYF	NA	TRBJ2-5	NA	TRBV7-3
TGTGCCAGCAGCTTGGCGAGGCAGGGGGCGTGGGCAGATACGCAGTATTTT	CASSLARQGAWADTQYF	once	TRBJ2-3	TRBD1	TRBV5-4
TGCGCCAGCAGCTTGGCGGCAGGGGTGGACAATGAGCAGTTCTTC	CASSLAAGVDNEQFF	NA	TRBJ2-1	NA	TRBV5-1
TGCGCCAGCAGCCTAACATTTAGACAGGGGGAAAACATTCAGTACTTC	CASSLTFRQGENIQYF	NA	TRBJ2-4	TRBD1	TRBV4-1
TGTGCCAGCAGACGGGACCTCCGGGACGGCGGGGCAGATACGCAGTATTTT	CASRRDLRDGGADTQYF	NA	TRBJ2-3	NA	TRBV5-6
TGTGCCAGCAGCCAAGGGTCCCAGGGTAACTATGGCTACACCTTC	CASSQGSQGNYGYTF	NA	TRBJ1-2	NA	TRBV14
TGCGCCAGCAGCTTGGGGCAGGGGGATCAGCCCCAGCATTTT	CASSLGQGDQPQHF	medium-sized	TRBJ1-5	TRBD1	TRBV5-1
TGTGCCAGCAGTTACTCCCAGGCTGACAGCACAGATACGCAGTATTTT	CASSYSQADSTDTQYF	NA	TRBJ2-3	NA	TRBV6-6
TGTGCCAGCAGTTTGGCGAGCTCCTACAATGAGCAGTTCTTC	CASSLASSYNEQFF	NA	TRBJ2-1	NA	TRBV27
TGTGCCAGCAGCCCCCGGGACAGGGTCTACGAGCAGTACTTC	CASSPRDRVYEQYF	few	TRBJ2-7	TRBD1	TRBV7-2
TGTGCCAGCAGCCCCGGCAGGGGCAACTATGGCTACACCTTC	CASSPGRGNYGYTF	NA	TRBJ1-2	NA	TRBV2
TGCAGTGGGAAGGGGAGAGCCTACAATGAGCAGTTCTTC	CSGKGRAYNEQFF	once	TRBJ2-1	NA	TRBV29-1
TGTGCCAGCAGCCCAGGGGGGGAGGGAAACACCATATATTTT	CASSPGGEGNTIYF	once	TRBJ1-3	TRBD1	TRBV28
TGTGCCAGCAGCTTCAGGGCCGGAAACACTGAAGCTTTCTTT	CASSFRAGNTEAFF	NA	TRBJ1-1	NA	TRBV7-2
TGTGCCAGTAGTATAGGGTCAGGGGCGAACACTGAAGCTTTCTTT	CASSIGSGANTEAFF	once	TRBJ1-1	NA	TRBV19
TGTGCCAGTAAGACCTGGACAGGGGGCAAGACAGATACGCAGTATTTT	CASKTWTGGKTDTQYF	NA	TRBJ2-3	TRBD1	TRBV19
TGTGCCAGCAGTGTGGCAGGGAAAGAGACCCAGTACTTC	CASSVAGKETQYF	NA	TRBJ2-5	NA	TRBV2
TGTGCCAGCAGTGAAGGGTTTGGCTACACCTTC	CASSEGFGYTF	NA	TRBJ1-2	NA	TRBV6-9
TGTGCCAGCAGTGCCCCGGGCCTCCAAGAGACCCAGTACTTC	CASSAPGLQETQYF	NA	TRBJ2-5	NA	TRBV6-1
TGTGCCAGCACGGAACATCCGAACACTGAAGCTTTCTTT	CASTEHPNTEAFF	NA	TRBJ1-1	NA	TRBV7-9